This TCR beta chain was sequenced in a study of neurological immune-mediated disorders. Study observations and caveats: The level of TCR clonal expansion was highest in patients with HTLV-1-associated myelopathy and lowest in multiple sclerosis, where it fell below the level seen in healthy controls.

At least ten counts were recorded for this clonotype. Its antigen is not known. The team produced cDNA through 5'RACE using 10-nucleotide random UMIs. TCRdb ran MiXCR on the 5' RACE reads and lists one entry per CDR3 protein. The sample lists roughly 38,000 distinct CDR3 sequences; roughly 11% were seen once. Time point of the sample: technical triplicate 1. 2 million unsorted PBMCs were stored in RNAlater at -80 °C before RNA extraction. This CDR3 comprises 16 residues. The germline CDR1 and CDR2 sequences are SGHRS and YFSETQ. Trimming took off 0 bases at V and 0 bases at J, with 10 bases between the two ends.

The chain recombines TRBV5-1 with TRBJ1-3; D unclear. Specimen: PBMCs. The sequence was collected from a man between 60 and 75 years old with HTLV-1-associated myelopathy (HAM/TSP). In DNA, the CDR3 is TGCGCCAGCAGCTTGGAGGGCCCCGTCTCTGGAAACACCATATATTTT. Amino acids: CASSLEGPVSGNTIYF. The full variable domain, completed using reference TRBV5-1 and TRBJ1-3, is KAGVTQTPRYLIKTRGQQVTLSCSPISGHRSVSWYQQTPGQGLQFLFEYFSETQRNKGNFPGRFSGRQFSNSRSEMNVSTLELGDSALYLCASSLEGPVSGNTIYFGEGSWLTVV.